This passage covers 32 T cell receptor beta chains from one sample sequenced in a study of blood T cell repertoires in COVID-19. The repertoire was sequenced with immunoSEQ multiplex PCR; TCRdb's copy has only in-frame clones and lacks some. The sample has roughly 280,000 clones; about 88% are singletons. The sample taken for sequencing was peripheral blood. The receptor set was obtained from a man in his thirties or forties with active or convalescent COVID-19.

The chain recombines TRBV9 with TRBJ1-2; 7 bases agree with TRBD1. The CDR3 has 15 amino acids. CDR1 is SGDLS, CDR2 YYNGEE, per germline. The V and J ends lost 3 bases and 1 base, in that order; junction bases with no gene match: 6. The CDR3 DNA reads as TGTGCCAGCAGCGAAGGGCAGGGGGTTAACTATGGCTACACCTTC. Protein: CASSEGQGVNYGYTF.

The CDR3 sequence is CASSLGASGGAGSYNEQFF. DNA for the CDR3: TGTGCCAGCAGCTTAGGGGCTAGCGGGGGGGCTGGATCCTACAATGAGCAGTTCTTC. The rearrangement uses TRBV7-9 and TRBJ2-1; TRBD2 agrees at 12 bases. Germline assignment: CDR1 SEHNR and CDR2 FQNEAQ (reference sequence). This CDR3 has 19 residues. The trim removed 1 base at V and 1 base at J, leaving 8 bases unmatched.

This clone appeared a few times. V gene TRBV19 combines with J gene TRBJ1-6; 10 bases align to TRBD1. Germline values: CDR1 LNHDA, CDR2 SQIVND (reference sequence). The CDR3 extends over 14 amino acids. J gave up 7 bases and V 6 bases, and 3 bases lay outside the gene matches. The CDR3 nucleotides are TGTGCCAGTAGGGGGACAGGGGAGAATTCACCCCTCCACTTT. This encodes CASRGTGENSPLHF.

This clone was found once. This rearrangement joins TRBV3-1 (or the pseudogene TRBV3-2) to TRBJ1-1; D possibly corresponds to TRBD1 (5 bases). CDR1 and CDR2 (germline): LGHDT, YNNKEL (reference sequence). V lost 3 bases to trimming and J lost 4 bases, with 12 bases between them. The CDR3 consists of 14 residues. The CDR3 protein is CASSHRRGLTEAFF. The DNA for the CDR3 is TGTGCCAGCAGCCATCGAAGGGGTCTCACTGAAGCTTTCTTT.

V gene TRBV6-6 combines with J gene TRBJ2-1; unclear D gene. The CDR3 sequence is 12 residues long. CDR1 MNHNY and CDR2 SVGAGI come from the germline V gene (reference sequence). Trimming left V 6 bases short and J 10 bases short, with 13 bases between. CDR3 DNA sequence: TGTGCCAGCAGCCCAACAAGCGCGGAGCAGTTCTTC. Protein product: CASSPTSAEQFF.

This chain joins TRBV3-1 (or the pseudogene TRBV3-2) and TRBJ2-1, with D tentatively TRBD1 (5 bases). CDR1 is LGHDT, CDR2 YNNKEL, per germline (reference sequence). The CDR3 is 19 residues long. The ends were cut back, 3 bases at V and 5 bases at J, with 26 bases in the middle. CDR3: CASSQDTHRSSTLHNEQFF. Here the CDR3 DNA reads TGTGCCAGCAGCCAGGACACCCACAGGTCGAGTACCTTACACAATGAGCAGTTCTTC.

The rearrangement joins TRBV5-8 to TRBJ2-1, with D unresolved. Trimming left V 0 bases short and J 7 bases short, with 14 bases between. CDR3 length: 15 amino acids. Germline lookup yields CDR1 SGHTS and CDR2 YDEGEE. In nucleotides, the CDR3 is TGTGCCAGCAGCTTGGGTGACACTCCTTCGAATGAGCAGTTCTTC. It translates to CASSLGDTPSNEQFF. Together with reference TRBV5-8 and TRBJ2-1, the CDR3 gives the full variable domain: EAGVTQSPTHLIKTRGQQATLRCSPISGHTSVYWYQQALGLGLQFLLWYDEGEERNRGNFPPRFSGRQFPNYSSELNVNALELEDSALYLCASSLGDTPSNEQFFGPGTRLTVL.

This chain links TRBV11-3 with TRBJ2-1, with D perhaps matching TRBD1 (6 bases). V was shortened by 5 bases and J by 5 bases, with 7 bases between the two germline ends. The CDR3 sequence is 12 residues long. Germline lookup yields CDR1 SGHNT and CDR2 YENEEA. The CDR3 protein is CASSAGDNEQFF. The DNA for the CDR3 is TGTGCCAGCAGCGCAGGGGACAATGAGCAGTTCTTC.

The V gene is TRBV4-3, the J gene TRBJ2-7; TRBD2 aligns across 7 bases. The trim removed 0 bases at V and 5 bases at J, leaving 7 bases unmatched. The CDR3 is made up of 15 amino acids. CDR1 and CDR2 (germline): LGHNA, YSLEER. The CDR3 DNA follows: TGCGCCAGCAGCCAAGATCCGGGCGGGGGTAACGAGCAGTACTTC. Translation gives CASSQDPGGGNEQYF.

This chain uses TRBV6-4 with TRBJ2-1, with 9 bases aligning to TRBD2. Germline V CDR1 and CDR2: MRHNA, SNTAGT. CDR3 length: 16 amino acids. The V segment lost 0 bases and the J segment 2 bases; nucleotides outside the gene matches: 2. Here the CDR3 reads CASSDSAGGPYNEQFF. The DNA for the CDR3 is TGTGCCAGCAGTGACTCTGCGGGGGGGCCCTACAATGAGCAGTTCTTC.

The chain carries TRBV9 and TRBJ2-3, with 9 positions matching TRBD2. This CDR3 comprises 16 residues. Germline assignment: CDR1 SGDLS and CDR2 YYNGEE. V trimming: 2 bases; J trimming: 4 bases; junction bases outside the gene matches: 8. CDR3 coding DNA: TGTGCCAGCAGCGTGTTTGGGACTAGCCGGGCAGATACGCAGTATTTT. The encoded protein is CASSVFGTSRADTQYF. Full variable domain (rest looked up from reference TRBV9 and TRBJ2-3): DSGVTQTPKHLITATGQRVTLRCSPRSGDLSVYWYQQSLDQGLQFLIQYYNGEERAKGNILERFSAQQFPDLHSELNLSSLELGDSALYFCASSVFGTSRADTQYFGPGTRLTVL.

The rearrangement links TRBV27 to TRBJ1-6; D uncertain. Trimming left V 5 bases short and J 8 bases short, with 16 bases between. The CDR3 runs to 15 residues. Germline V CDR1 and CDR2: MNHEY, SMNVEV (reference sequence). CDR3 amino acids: CASSPGLNGDSPLHF. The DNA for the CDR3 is TGTGCCAGCAGTCCGGGGTTAAACGGGGATTCACCCCTCCACTTT.

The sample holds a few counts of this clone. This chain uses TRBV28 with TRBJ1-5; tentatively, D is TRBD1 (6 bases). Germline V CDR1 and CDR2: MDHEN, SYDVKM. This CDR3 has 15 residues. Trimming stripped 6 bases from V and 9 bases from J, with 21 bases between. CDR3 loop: CASRPEGQTSWPQHF. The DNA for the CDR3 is TGTGCCAGCAGACCGGAAGGACAGACCTCTTGGCCCCAGCATTTT.

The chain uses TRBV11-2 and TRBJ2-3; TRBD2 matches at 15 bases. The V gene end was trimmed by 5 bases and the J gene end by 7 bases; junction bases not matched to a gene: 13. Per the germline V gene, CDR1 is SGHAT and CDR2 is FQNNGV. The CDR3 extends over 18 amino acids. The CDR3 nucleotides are TGTGCCAGCAGCCCGGGGGGACTAGCGGGGGGTGACCCGAATACGCAGTATTTT. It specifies CASSPGGLAGGDPNTQYF.

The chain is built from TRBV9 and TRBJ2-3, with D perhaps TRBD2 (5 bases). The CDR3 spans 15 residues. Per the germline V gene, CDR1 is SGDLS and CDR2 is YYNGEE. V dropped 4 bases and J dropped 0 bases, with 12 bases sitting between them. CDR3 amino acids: CASSSRGDSTDTQYF. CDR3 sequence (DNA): TGTGCCAGCAGCTCCCGGGGAGATAGCACAGATACGCAGTATTTT.

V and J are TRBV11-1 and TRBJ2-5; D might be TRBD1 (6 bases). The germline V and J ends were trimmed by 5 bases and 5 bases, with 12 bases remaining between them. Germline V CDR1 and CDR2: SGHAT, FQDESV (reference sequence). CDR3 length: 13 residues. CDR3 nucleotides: TGTGCCAGCAGCCTGACAGGAACCGAGACCCAGTACTTC. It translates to CASSLTGTETQYF. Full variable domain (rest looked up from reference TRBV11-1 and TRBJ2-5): EAEVAQSPRYKITEKSQAVAFWCDPISGHATLYWYRQILGQGPELLVQFQDESVVDDSQLPKDRFSAERLKGVDSTLKIQPAELGDSAMYLCASSLTGTETQYFGPGTRLLVL.

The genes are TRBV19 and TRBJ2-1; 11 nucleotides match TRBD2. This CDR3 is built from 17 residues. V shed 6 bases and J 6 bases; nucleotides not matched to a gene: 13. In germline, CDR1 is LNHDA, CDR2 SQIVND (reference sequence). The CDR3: CASSLAGGPGSPNEQFF. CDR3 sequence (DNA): TGTGCCAGTAGCTTAGCGGGGGGGCCAGGTTCGCCCAATGAGCAGTTCTTC.

The CDR3 DNA reads as TGCGCCAGCAGCTTGGCAGGGGCGGGCCGTAACACTGAAGCTTTCTTT. This sequence encodes CASSLAGAGRNTEAFF. The V gene is TRBV5-1, the J gene TRBJ1-1, with D perhaps TRBD1 (6 bases). V was cut by 0 bases and J by 2 bases, with 14 bases left in between. This CDR3 is 16 amino acids long. Germline CDR1 SGHRS, CDR2 YFSETQ.

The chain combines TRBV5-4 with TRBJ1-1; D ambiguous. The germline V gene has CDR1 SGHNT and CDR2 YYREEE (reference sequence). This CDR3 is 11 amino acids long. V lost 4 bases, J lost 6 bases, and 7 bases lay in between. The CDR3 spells CASSANSEAFF. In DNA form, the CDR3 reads TGTGCCAGCAGCGCAAACTCTGAAGCTTTCTTT.

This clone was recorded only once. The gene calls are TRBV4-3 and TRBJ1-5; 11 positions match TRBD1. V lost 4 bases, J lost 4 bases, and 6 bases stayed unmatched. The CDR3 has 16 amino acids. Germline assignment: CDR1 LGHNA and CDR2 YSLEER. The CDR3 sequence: CASSRDRDRGNQPQHF. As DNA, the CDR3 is TGCGCCAGCAGCCGGGACCGGGACAGGGGGAATCAGCCCCAGCATTTT.

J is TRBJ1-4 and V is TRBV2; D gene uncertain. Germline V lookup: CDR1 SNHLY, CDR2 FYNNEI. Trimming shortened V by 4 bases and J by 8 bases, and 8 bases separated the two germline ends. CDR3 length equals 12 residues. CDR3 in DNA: TGTGCCAGCAGTGGGGAGTACGAAAAACTGTTTTTT. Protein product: CASSGEYEKLFF.

The CDR3 bases are TGTGCCAGCAGCGGGGGACAGGGAAGGACTGAAGCTTTCTTT. As protein: CASSGGQGRTEAFF. V usage is TRBV9 and J usage is TRBJ1-1, with 9 bases identical to TRBD1. CDR3 length: 14 amino acids. In germline, CDR1 is SGDLS, CDR2 YYNGEE. V was pared by 3 bases and J by 5 bases, with 5 bases of the junction left unmatched.

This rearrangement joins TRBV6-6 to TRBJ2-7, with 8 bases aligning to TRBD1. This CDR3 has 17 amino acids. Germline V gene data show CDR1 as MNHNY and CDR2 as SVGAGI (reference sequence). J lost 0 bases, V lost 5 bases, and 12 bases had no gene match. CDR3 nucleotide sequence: TGTGCCAGCAGTCCAGGGGTCGGGACAGGTTCCTCCTACGAGCAGTACTTC. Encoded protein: CASSPGVGTGSSYEQYF.

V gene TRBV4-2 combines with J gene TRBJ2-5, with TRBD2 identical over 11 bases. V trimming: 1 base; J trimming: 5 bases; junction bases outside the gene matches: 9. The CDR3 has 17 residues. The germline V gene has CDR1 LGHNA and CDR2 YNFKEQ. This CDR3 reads CASSQATSGVDEETQYF. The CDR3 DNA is TGTGCCAGCAGCCAAGCGACTAGCGGGGTCGATGAGGAGACCCAGTACTTC.

CDR3 amino acids: CASSQGQINTEAFF. CDR3 nucleotides: TGCGCCAGCAGCCAAGGACAGATAAACACTGAAGCTTTCTTT. The chain is built from TRBV4-3 and TRBJ1-1; TRBD1 might be the D (5 bases). The CDR3 is 14 residues long. With 1 base removed from V and 2 bases from J, the gap between germline ends came to 8 bases. Germline CDR1 LGHNA, CDR2 YSLEER.

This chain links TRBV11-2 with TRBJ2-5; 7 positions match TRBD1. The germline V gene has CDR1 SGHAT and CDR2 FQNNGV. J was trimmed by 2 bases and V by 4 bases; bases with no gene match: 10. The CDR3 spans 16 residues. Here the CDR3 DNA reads TGTGCCAGCAGCTCCGGCTGGGACAGCCGACAAGAGACCCAGTACTTC. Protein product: CASSSGWDSRQETQYF.

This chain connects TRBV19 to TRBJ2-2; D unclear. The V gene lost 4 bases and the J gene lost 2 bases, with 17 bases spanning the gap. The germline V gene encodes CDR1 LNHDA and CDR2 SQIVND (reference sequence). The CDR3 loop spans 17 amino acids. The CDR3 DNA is TGTGCCAGTAGTACCCAACTGTTGGGCACCAACACCGGGGAGCTGTTTTTT. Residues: CASSTQLLGTNTGELFF. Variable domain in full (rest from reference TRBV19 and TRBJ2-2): DGGITQSPKYLFRKEGQNVTLSCEQNLNHDAMYWYRQDPGQGLRLIYYSQIVNDFQKGDIAEGYSVSREKKESFPLTVTSAQKNPTAFYLCASSTQLLGTNTGELFFGEGSRLTVL.

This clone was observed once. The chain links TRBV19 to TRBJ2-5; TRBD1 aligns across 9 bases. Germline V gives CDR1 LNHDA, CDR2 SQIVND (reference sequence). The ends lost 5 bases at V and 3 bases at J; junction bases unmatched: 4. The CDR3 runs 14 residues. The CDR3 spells CASSPWTGEETQYF. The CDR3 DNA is TGTGCCAGTAGTCCCTGGACAGGGGAAGAGACCCAGTACTTC. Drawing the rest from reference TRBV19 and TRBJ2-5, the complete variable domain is DGGITQSPKYLFRKEGQNVTLSCEQNLNHDAMYWYRQDPGQGLRLIYYSQIVNDFQKGDIAEGYSVSREKKESFPLTVTSAQKNPTAFYLCASSPWTGEETQYFGPGTRLLVL.

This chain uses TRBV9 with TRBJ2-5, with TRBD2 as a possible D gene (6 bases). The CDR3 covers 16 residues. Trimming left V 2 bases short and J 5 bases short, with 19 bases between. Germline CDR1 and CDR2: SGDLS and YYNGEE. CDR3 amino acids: CASSVYSGTHRETQYF. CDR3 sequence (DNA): TGTGCCAGCAGCGTCTATAGCGGTACCCACCGGGAGACCCAGTACTTC.

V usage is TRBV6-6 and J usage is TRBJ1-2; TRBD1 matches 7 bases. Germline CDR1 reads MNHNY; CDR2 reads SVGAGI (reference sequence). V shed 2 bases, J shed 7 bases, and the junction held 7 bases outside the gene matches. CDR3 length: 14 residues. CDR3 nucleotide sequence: TGTGCCAGCAGTTACACAGGGGACAGCATTGGCTACACCTTC. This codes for CASSYTGDSIGYTF.

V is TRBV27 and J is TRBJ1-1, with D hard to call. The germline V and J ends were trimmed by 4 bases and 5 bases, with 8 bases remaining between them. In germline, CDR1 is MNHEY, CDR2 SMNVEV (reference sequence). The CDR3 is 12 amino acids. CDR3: CASSSPGTEAFF. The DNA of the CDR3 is TGTGCCAGCAGTTCACCGGGGACTGAAGCTTTCTTT.

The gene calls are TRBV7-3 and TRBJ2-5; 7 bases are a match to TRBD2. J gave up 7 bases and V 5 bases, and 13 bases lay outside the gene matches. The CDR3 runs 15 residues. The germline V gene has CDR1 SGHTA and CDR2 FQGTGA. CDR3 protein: CASSPQAGDRATQYF. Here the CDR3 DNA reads TGTGCCAGCAGCCCCCAGGCGGGGGATAGAGCGACCCAGTACTTC.